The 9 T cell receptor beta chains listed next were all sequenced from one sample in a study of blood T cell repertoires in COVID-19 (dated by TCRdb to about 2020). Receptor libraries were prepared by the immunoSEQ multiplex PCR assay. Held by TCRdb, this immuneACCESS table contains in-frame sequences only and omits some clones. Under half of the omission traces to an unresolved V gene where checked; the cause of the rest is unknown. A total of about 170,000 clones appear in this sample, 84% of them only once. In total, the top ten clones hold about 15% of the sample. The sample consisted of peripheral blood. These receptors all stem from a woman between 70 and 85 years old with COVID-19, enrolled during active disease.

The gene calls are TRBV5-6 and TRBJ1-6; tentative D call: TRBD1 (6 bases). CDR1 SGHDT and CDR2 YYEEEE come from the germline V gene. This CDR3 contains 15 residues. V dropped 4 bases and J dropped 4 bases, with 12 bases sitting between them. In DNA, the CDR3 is TGTGCCAGCAGCCCCGACAGGAATTATAATTCACCCCTCCACTTT. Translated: CASSPDRNYNSPLHF.

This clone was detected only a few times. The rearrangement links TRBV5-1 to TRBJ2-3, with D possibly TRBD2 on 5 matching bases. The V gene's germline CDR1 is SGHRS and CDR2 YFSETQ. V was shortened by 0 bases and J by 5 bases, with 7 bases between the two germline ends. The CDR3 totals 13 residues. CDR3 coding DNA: TGCGCCAGCAGCTTGGAGGCGGGAGATACGCAGTATTTT. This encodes CASSLEAGDTQYF.

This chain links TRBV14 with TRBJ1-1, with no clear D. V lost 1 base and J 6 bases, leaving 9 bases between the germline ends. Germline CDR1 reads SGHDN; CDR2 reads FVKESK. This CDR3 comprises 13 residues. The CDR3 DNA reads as TGTGCCAGCAGCCAAGGAGCCCTCGCTGAAGCTTTCTTT. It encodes CASSQGALAEAFF.

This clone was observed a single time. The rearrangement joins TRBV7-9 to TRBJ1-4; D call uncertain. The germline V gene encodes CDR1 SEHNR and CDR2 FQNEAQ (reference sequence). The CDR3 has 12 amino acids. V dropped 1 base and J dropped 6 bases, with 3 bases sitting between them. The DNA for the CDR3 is TGTGCCAGCAGCTTAGGAGATGAAAAACTGTTTTTT. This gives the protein CASSLGDEKLFF.

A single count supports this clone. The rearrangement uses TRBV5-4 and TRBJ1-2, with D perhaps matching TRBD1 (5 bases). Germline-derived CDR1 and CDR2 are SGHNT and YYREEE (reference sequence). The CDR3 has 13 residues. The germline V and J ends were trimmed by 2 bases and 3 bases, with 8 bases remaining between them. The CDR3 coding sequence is TGTGCCAGCAGCTTTCGGGGGTACTATGGCTACACCTTC. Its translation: CASSFRGYYGYTF.

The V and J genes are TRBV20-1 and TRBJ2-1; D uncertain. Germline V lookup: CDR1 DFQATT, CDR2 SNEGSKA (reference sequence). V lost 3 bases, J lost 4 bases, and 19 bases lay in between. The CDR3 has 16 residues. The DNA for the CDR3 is TGCAGTGCTAGTGACTGGCGGAATTCCAGATACAATGAGCAGTTCTTC. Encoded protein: CSASDWRNSRYNEQFF.

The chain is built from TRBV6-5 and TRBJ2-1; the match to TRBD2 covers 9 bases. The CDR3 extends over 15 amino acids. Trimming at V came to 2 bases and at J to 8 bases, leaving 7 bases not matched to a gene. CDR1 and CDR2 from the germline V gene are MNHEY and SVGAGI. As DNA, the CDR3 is TGTGCCAGCAGTTACCGTAATAGCGGGAGCTATGAGCAGTTCTTC. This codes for CASSYRNSGSYEQFF.

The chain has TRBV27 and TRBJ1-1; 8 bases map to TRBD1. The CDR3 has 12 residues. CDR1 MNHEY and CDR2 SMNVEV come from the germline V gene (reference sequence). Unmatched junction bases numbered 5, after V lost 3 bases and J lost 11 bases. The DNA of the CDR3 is TGTGCCAGCAGTTTTCGGACAGGGAAGGCTTTCTTT. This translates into CASSFRTGKAFF.

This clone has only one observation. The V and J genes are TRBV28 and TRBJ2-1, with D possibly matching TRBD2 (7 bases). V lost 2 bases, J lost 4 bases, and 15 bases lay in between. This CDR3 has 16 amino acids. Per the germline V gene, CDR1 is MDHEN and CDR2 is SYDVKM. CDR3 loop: CASSLGAGDTYNEQFF. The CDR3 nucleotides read TGTGCCAGCAGTTTAGGGGCGGGGGACACGTACAATGAGCAGTTCTTC. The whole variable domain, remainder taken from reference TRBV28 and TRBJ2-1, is DVKVTQSSRYLVKRTGEKVFLECVQDMDHENMFWYRQDPGLGLRLIYFSYDVKMKEKGDIPEGYSVSREKKERFSLILESASTNQTSMYLCASSLGAGDTYNEQFFGPGTRLTVL.